The sequence of this TCR beta chain was determined in a study of human T cells and chemical hapten exposure. The time point is: patch test 2, 6 weeks after DPC sensitization. Stated treatment: therapeutic diphenylcyclopropenone sensitization with weekly scalp DPC. Germline lookup yields CDR1 DFQATT and CDR2 SNEGSKA (reference sequence). The CDR3 consists of 13 residues. Trimming shortened V by 5 bases and J by 0 bases, and 8 bases separated the two germline ends. TCRdb re-analysed the RACE reads in MiXCR, keeping a single row per CDR3 protein. The sample includes a few hundred thousand distinct CDR3 sequences, about 6.9% of them seen just once.

The sequenced sample was whole blood, obtained in connection with sensitization to the hapten diphenylcyclopropenone (DPC). The chain links TRBV20-1 to TRBJ2-4, with TRBD1 as a possible D gene (6 bases). This TCR derives from a woman younger than 30 with alopecia areata. Some clones in this sample may be carry-over from other donors' samples. The CDR3: CSAPGEAKNIQYF. The CDR3 bases are TGCAGTGCTCCAGGGGAAGCCAAAAACATTCAGTACTTC.